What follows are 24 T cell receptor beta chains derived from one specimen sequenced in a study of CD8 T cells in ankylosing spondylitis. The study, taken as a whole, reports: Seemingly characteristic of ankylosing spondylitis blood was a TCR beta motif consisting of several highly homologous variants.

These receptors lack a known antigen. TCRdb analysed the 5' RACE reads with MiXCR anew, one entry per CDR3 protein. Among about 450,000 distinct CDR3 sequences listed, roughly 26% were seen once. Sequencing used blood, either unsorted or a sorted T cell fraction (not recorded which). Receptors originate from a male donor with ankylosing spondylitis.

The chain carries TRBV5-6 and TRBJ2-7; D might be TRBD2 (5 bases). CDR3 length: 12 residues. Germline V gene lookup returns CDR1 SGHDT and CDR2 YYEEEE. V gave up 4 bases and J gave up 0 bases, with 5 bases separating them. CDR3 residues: CASSEGSYEQYF. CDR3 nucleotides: TGTGCCAGCAGCGAGGGCTCCTACGAGCAGTACTTC.

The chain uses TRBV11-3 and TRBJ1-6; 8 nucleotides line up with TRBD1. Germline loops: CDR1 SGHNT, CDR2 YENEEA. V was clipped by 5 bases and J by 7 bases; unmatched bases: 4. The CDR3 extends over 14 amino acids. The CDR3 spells CASSAGQGNSPLHF. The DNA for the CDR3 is TGTGCCAGCAGCGCCGGACAGGGAAATTCACCCCTCCACTTT.

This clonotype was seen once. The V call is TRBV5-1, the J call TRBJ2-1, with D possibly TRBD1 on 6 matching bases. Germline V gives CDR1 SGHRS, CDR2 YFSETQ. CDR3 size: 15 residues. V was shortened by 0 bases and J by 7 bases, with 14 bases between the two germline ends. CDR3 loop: CASSLEADSRNEQFF. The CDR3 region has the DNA TGCGCCAGCAGCTTGGAAGCGGACAGCCGAAATGAGCAGTTCTTC.

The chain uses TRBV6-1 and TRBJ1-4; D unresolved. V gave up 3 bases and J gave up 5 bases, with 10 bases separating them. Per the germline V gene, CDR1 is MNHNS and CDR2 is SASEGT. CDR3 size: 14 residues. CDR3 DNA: TGTGCCAGCAGTGAGGGAGGCTCGAATGAAAAACTGTTTTTT. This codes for CASSEGGSNEKLFF.

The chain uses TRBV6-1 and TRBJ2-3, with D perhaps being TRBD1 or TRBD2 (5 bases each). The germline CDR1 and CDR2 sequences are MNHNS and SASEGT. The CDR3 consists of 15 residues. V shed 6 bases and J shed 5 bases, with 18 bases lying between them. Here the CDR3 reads CASSPGRRRGDTQYF. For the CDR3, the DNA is TGTGCCAGCAGCCCGGGACGGAGACGGGGAGATACGCAGTATTTT.

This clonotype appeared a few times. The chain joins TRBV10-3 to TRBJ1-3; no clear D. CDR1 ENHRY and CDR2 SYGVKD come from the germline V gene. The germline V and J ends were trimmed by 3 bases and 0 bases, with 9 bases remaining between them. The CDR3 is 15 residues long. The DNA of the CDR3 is TGTGCCATCAGTGAACCTGGAATCTCTGGAAACACCATATATTTT. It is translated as CAISEPGISGNTIYF.

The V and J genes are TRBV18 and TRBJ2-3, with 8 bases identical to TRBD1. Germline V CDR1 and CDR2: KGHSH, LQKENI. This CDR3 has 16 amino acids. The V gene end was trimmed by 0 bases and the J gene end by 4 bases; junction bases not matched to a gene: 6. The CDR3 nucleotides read TGTGCCAGCTCACCACCAGCAGGGGGCAAAGCAGATACGCAGTATTTT. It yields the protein CASSPPAGGKADTQYF. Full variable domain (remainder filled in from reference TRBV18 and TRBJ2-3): NAGVMQNPRHLVRRRGQEARLRCSPMKGHSHVYWYRQLPEEGLKFMVYLQKENIIDESGMPKERFSAEFPKEGPSILRIQQVVRGDSAAYFCASSPPAGGKADTQYFGPGTRLTVL.

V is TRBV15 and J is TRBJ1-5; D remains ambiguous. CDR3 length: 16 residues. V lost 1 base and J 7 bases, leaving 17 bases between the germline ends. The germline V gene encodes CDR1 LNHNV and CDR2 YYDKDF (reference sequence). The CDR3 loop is CATSRGVITGKQPQHF. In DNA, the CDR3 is TGTGCCACCAGCAGAGGTGTAATTACGGGGAAACAGCCCCAGCATTTT.

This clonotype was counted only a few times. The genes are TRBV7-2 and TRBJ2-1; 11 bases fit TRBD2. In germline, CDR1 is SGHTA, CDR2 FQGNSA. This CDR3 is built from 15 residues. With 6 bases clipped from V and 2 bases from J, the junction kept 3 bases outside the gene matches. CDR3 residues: CASRIAGGAYNEQFF. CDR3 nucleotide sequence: TGTGCCAGCAGGATAGCGGGAGGGGCCTACAATGAGCAGTTCTTC.

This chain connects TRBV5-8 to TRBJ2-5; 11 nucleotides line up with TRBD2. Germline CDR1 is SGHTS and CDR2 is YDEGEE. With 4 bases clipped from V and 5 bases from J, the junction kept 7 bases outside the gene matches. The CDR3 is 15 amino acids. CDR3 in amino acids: CASSGGLADGETQYF. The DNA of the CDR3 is TGTGCCAGCAGCGGGGGACTAGCGGACGGGGAGACCCAGTACTTC. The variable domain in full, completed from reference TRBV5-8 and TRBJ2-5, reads EAGVTQSPTHLIKTRGQQATLRCSPISGHTSVYWYQQALGLGLQFLLWYDEGEERNRGNFPPRFSGRQFPNYSSELNVNALELEDSALYLCASSGGLADGETQYFGPGTRLLVL.

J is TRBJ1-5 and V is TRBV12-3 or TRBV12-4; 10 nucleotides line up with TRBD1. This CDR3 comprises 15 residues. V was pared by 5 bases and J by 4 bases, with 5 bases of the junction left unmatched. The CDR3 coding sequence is TGTGCCAGCAGTCCCGGGACAGGGGCTAATCAGCCCCAGCATTTT. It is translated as CASSPGTGANQPQHF.

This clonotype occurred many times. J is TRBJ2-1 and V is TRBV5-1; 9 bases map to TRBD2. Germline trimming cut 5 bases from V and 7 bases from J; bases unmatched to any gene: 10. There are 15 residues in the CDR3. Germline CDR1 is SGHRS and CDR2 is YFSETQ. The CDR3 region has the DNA TGCGCCAGCAGTTATGTAGCGGGAGTGCGGAATGAGCAGTTCTTC. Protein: CASSYVAGVRNEQFF.

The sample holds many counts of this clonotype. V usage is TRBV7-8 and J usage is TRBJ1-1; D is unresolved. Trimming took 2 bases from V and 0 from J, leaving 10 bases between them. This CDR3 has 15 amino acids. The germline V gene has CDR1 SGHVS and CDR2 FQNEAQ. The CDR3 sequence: CASSLKRALNTEAFF. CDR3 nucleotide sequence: TGTGCCAGCAGCTTAAAGCGAGCATTGAACACTGAAGCTTTCTTT.

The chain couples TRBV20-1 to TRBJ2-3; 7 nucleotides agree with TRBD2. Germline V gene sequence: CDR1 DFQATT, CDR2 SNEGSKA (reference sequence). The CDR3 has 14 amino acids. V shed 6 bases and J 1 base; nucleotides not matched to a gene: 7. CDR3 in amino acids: CSASAGAGTDTQYF. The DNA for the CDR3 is TGCAGTGCGTCCGCGGGAGCAGGCACAGATACGCAGTATTTT.

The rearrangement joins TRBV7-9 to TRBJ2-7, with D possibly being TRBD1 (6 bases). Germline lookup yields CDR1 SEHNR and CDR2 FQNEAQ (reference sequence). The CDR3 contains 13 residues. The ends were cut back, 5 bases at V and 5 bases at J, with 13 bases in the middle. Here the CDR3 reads CASSPRAGDEQYV. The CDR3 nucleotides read TGTGCCAGCAGCCCAAGGGCAGGGGACGAGCAGTACGTC.

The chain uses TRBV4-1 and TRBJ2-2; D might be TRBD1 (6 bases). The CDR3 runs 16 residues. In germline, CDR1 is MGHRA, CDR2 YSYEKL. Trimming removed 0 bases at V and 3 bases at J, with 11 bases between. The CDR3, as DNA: TGCGCCAGCAGCCAAGATGTCAGGGGTGACACCGGGGAGCTGTTTTTT. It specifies CASSQDVRGDTGELFF.

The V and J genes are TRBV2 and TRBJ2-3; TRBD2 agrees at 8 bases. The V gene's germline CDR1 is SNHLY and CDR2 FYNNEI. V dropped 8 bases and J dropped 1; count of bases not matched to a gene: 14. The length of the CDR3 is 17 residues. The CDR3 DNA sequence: TGTGCCAGCGCGGGGGTTGGCGGGAGGCCAGGCACAGATACGCAGTATTTT. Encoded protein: CASAGVGGRPGTDTQYF.

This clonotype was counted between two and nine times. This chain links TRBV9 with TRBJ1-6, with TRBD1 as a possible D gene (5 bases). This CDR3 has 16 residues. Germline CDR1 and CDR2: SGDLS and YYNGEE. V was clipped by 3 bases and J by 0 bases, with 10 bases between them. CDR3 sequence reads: CASSAYRSSYNSPLHF. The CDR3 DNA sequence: TGTGCCAGCAGCGCCTACAGGAGCTCCTATAATTCACCCCTCCACTTT.

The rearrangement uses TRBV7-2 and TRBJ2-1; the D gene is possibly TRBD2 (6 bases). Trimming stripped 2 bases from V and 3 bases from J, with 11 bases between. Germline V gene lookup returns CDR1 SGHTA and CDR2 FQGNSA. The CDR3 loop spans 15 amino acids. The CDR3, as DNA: TGTGCCAGCAGCTTAAGTGGGACTTACTACAATGAGCAGTTCTTC. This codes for CASSLSGTYYNEQFF.

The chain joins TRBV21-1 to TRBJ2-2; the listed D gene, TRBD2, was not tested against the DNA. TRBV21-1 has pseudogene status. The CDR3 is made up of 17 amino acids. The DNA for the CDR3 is TGTGCCAGCAAGCCGGGACTAGCGGGATTTATCCCCGGGGAGCTGTTTTTT. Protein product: CASKPGLAGFIPGELFF.

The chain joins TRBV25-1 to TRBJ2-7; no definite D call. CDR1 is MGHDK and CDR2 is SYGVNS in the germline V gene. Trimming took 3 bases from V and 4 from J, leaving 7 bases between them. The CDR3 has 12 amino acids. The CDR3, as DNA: TGTGCCAGCAGTGAGTCAGGTTACGAGCAGTACTTC. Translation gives CASSESGYEQYF.

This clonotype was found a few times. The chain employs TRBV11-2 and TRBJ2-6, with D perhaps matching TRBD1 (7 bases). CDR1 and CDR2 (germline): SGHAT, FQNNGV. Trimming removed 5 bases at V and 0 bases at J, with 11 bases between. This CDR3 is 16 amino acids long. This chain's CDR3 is CASSPGGFSGANVLTF. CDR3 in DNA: TGTGCCAGCAGCCCAGGGGGGTTCTCTGGGGCCAACGTCCTGACTTTC.

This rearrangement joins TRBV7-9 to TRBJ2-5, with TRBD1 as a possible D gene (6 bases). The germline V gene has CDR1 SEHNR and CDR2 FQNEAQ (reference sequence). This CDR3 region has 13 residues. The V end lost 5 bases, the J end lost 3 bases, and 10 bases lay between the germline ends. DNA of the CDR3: TGTGCCAGCAGCATATGGACAGAAGAGACCCAGTACTTC. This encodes CASSIWTEETQYF. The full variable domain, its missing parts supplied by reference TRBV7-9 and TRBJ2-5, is DTGVSQNPRHKITKRGQNVTFRCDPISEHNRLYWYRQTLGQGPEFLTYFQNEAQLEKSRLLSDRFSAERPKGSFSTLEIQRTEQGDSAMYLCASSIWTEETQYFGPGTRLLVL.

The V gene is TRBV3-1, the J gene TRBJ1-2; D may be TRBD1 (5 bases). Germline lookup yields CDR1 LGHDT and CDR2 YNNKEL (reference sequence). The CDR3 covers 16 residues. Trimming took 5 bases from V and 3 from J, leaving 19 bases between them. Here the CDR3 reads CASSMLSSGGYYGYTF. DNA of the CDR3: TGTGCCAGCAGCATGTTGTCCTCCGGGGGATACTATGGCTACACCTTC.